One and the same sample provided the 17 T cell receptor beta chains below, sequenced in a study of T cells in Graves' hyperthyroidism and ophthalmopathy. Researchers took RNA transcripts and amplified the TCR beta CDR3 regions from them. Primed by the HTBI set, a first-round RT-PCR was run on the TCR CDR3. MiXCR, run by TCRdb on the multiplex PCR reads, gives a single entry per CDR3 protein. There are about 600,000 distinct CDR3 sequences in the sample; around 14% occur only once, and 7% to 9% lies in the top ten. Source material: blood. The source is a woman between 18 and 29 years old with Graves' ophthalmopathy.

Ten or more counts support this clonotype. A junction boundary mismatches the germline segment, possibly from a read error. The chain has TRBV7-7 and TRBJ2-1, with 8 bases lining up with TRBD2. The CDR3 runs 15 residues. Germline CDR1 reads SSHAT; CDR2 reads FNYEAQ (reference sequence). CDR3 protein: CASSRGSGSNNEQFF. The CDR3 DNA follows: TGTGCTAGCAGCCGAGGGAGCGGGAGCAACAATGAGCAGTTCTTC.

This clonotype was counted at least ten times. The V and J genes are TRBV6-2 or TRBV6-3 and TRBJ2-7, with 10 bases identical to TRBD2. Germline trimming cut 1 base from V and 2 bases from J; bases unmatched to any gene: 5. Germline lookup yields CDR1 MNHEY and CDR2 SVGEGT. The CDR3 contains 16 residues. The CDR3 here is CASSYLRTSGPYEQYF. CDR3 nucleotides: TGTGCCAGCAGTTACTTGCGGACTAGCGGCCCCTACGAGCAGTACTTC.

This clonotype was counted many times. The chain combines TRBV9 with TRBJ2-5; 8 bases agree with TRBD1. V was pared by 4 bases and J by 1 base, with 6 bases of the junction left unmatched. Per the germline V gene, CDR1 is SGDLS and CDR2 is YYNGEE. The CDR3 spans 15 residues. The CDR3 nucleotides are TGTGCCAGCAGCCTGGGACAGGCAGGCCAAGAGACCCAGTACTTC. Translation gives CASSLGQAGQETQYF.

The table lists this clonotype with many counts. This chain links TRBV7-2 with TRBJ2-5; 8 bases align to TRBD1. Losses at the gene ends were 2 bases for V and 1 base for J; bases not matched to a gene: 3. From germline, CDR1 is SGHTA and CDR2 FQGNSA. The CDR3 runs 15 residues. In DNA form, the CDR3 reads TGTGCCAGCAGCTTATTTGGACAGGGCCAAGAGACCCAGTACTTC. Residues: CASSLFGQGQETQYF.

This clonotype was seen many times. The chain carries TRBV12-3 or TRBV12-4 and TRBJ1-3, with a tentative D call TRBD1 (5 bases). V lost 4 bases and J lost 1, with 11 bases in between. This CDR3 is built from 15 residues. The CDR3 here is CASSYGTLSGNTIYF. CDR3 in DNA: TGTGCCAGCAGTTACGGGACCCTTTCTGGAAACACCATATATTTT.

This chain joins TRBV10-3 and TRBJ2-1, with 8 bases aligning to TRBD2. CDR1 is ENHRY, CDR2 SYGVKD, per germline. V lost 7 bases, J lost 4 bases, and 21 bases stayed unmatched. The CDR3 has 19 amino acids. CDR3 sequence (DNA): TGTGCCATCACCGGAGGTGGGCGAGCAGTAGCGGGAAATTACAATGAGCAGTTCTTC. Its protein product is CAITGGGRAVAGNYNEQFF.

The sample holds many counts of this clonotype. The chain links TRBV27 to TRBJ2-1, with 7 bases aligning to TRBD1. The CDR3 is made up of 15 amino acids. J gave up 0 bases and V 5 bases, and 4 bases lay outside the gene matches. Germline V gene lookup returns CDR1 MNHEY and CDR2 SMNVEV (reference sequence). The CDR3 nucleotides read TGTGCCAGCAGTACAGGGGCGAGCTCCTACAATGAGCAGTTCTTC. Protein sequence: CASSTGASSYNEQFF.

This clonotype was seen many times. The V call is TRBV3-1, the J call TRBJ2-7; the D call may be TRBD1 or TRBD2 (5 bases each). The CDR3 is 15 amino acids. Germline V gives CDR1 LGHDT, CDR2 YNNKEL (reference sequence). Trimming took off 0 bases at V and 2 bases at J, with 11 bases between the two ends. The DNA for the CDR3 is TGTGCCAGCAGCCAAGATCAGGGAGAAACCTACGAGCAGTACTTC. Translated: CASSQDQGETYEQYF.

The chain joins TRBV5-6 to TRBJ1-1; a weak D match, TRBD1 (5 bases). This CDR3 is built from 12 residues. V was clipped by 0 bases and J by 7 bases, with 7 bases between them. Looked up from germline, CDR1 is SGHDT and CDR2 is YYEEEE. The CDR3 region has the DNA TGTGCCAGCAGCTTGGCGACAGATGAAGCTTTCTTT. It translates to CASSLATDEAFF.

The rearrangement joins TRBV2 to TRBJ2-7; the match to TRBD1 covers 10 bases. Per the germline V gene, CDR1 is SNHLY and CDR2 is FYNNEI. This CDR3 is 15 amino acids long. With V trimmed by 4 bases and J by 2 bases, 5 bases remained unmatched. CDR3 amino acids: CASSVTGTGAYEQYF. The CDR3 DNA reads TGTGCCAGCAGTGTTACAGGGACAGGGGCCTACGAGCAGTACTTC. Drawing the rest from reference TRBV2 and TRBJ2-7, the complete variable domain is EPEVTQTPSHQVTQMGQEVILRCVPISNHLYFYWYRQILGQKVEFLVSFYNNEISEKSEIFDDQFSVERPDGSNFTLKIRSTKLEDSAMYFCASSVTGTGAYEQYFGPGTRLTVT.

This clonotype appeared many times. This chain links TRBV7-9 with TRBJ2-1; D might be TRBD2 (6 bases). The CDR3 is 16 amino acids. Trimming shortened V by 3 bases and J by 0 bases, and 12 bases separated the two germline ends. The germline V gene encodes CDR1 SEHNR and CDR2 FQNEAQ (reference sequence). In DNA form, the CDR3 reads TGTGCCAGCAGCTTCTCTAGCGTTAGCTCCTACAATGAGCAGTTCTTC. It yields the protein CASSFSSVSSYNEQFF.

This clonotype was picked up many times. The chain recombines TRBV28 with TRBJ2-3; D perhaps matches TRBD2 (6 bases). The ends were cut back, 1 base at V and 6 bases at J, with 14 bases in the middle. Germline V CDR1 and CDR2: MDHEN, SYDVKM. This CDR3 is 15 amino acids long. The DNA of the CDR3 is TGTGCCAGCAGTTTATTTGAACGGGAGACTGATACGCAGTATTTT. It codes for CASSLFERETDTQYF.

This clonotype showed up many times. The rearrangement joins TRBV2 to TRBJ1-3; tentatively, D is TRBD1 (5 bases). The V gene's germline CDR1 is SNHLY and CDR2 FYNNEI. V was pared by 4 bases and J by 0 bases, with 22 bases between. CDR3 length: 19 residues. Here the CDR3 DNA reads TGTGCCAGCAGTGCACCAATTTTCCAGGGCACTCACTCTGGAAACACCATATATTTT. Its translation is CASSAPIFQGTHSGNTIYF.

This chain links TRBV5-1 with TRBJ2-7; D remains unclear. Trimming cost V 4 bases and J 2 bases, with 13 bases left between them. The CDR3 loop spans 14 amino acids. The V gene's germline CDR1 is SGHRS and CDR2 YFSETQ. CDR3 coding DNA: TGCGCCAGCAGCCAGCAGGATAACACCTACGAGCAGTACTTC. Amino acid sequence: CASSQQDNTYEQYF. Looking up the rest from reference TRBV5-1 and TRBJ2-7 gives the full variable domain: KAGVTQTPRYLIKTRGQQVTLSCSPISGHRSVSWYQQTPGQGLQFLFEYFSETQRNKGNFPGRFSGRQFSNSRSEMNVSTLELGDSALYLCASSQQDNTYEQYFGPGTRLTVT.

The sample holds many counts of this clonotype. The CDR3 DNA reads as TGTGCCAGCAGCGTAACAGGGTTCACGAACACCGGGGAGCTGTTTTTT. As protein: CASSVTGFTNTGELFF. V gene TRBV9 combines with J gene TRBJ2-2; a possible D gene is TRBD1 (6 bases). V lost 1 base, J lost 0 bases, and 10 bases lay in between. CDR3 length: 16 residues. Germline lookup yields CDR1 SGDLS and CDR2 YYNGEE.

The table lists this clonotype with a few counts. This chain joins TRBV19 and TRBJ2-3; the D gene is possibly TRBD2 (6 bases). Trimming stripped 3 bases from V and 4 bases from J, with 11 bases between. Germline V gene sequence: CDR1 LNHDA, CDR2 SQIVND (reference sequence). There are 14 residues in the CDR3. Written as DNA, the CDR3 is TGTGCCAGTAGTATTCGGGAGCAATCAGATACGCAGTATTTT. It yields the protein CASSIREQSDTQYF.

Details on this clonotype: A much larger clone lies a single base off, so this may be a read error. The V call is TRBV12-3 or TRBV12-4, the J call TRBJ1-2; TRBD1 matches at 7 bases. This CDR3 contains 15 residues. The CDR3 protein is CAGSLSPTGAYGYTF. The CDR3 nucleotides are TGTGCCGGCAGTTTAAGCCCTACAGGGGCCTATGGCTACACCTTC.